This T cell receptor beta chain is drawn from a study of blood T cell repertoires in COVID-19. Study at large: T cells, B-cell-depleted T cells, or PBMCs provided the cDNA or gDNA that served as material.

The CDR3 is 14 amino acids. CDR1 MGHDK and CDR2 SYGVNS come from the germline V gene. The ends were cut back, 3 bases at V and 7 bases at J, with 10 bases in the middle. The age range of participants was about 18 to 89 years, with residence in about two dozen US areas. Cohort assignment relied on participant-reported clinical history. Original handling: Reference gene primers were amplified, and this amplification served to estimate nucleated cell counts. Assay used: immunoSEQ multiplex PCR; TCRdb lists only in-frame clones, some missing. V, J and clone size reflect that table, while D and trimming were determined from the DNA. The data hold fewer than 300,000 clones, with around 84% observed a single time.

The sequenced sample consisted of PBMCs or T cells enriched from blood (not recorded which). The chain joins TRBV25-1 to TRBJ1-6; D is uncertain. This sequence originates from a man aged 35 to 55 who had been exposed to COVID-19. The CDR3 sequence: CASSDGLMNSPLHF. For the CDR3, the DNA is TGTGCCAGCAGTGATGGACTGATGAATTCACCCCTCCACTTT.